The next 13 T cell receptor beta chains were all read from a single sample in a study of metastatic and nonmetastatic thyroid tumors. Nobody among the patients had been given any treatment before thyroid surgery. TCRdb redid the clone calls on the PCR reads using MiXCR. Of about 13,000 clones listed, 33% are singletons. The sequencing sample was made of tumor tissue. These receptor sequences come from a male donor with papillary thyroid cancer or a benign thyroid nodule (not recorded which). Some clones in this sample may be carry-over from other donors' samples.

CDR3 DNA sequence: TGCAGTGCCCCACCCGAGGAGGGGGCAAGGGAAAAACTGTTTTTT. This sequence encodes CSAPPEEGAREKLFF. The chain joins TRBV20-1 to TRBJ1-4, with 7 bases identical to TRBD1. The junction had 15 bases not matched to a gene; V was cut back by 6 bases and J by 8 bases. Germline CDR1 is DFQATT and CDR2 is SNEGSKA (reference sequence). The CDR3 length is 15 residues.

J is TRBJ2-1 and V is TRBV9; TRBD1 matches 8 bases. Trimming cost V 2 bases and J 3 bases; bases outside gene matches: 4. CDR3 length: 15 amino acids. Germline-derived CDR1 and CDR2 are SGDLS and YYNGEE. CDR3 residues: CASSVSGTGYNEQFF. The CDR3 DNA reads TGTGCCAGCAGCGTGTCCGGGACAGGCTACAATGAGCAGTTCTTC.

By frequency in the sample, this clone is medium-sized (0.01 to 0.1%). The rearrangement uses TRBV6-1 and TRBJ1-2; D is possibly TRBD1 (6 bases). Germline CDR1 is MNHNS and CDR2 is SASEGT. The CDR3 totals 12 residues. Trimming removed 7 bases from V and 1 base from J, with 7 bases in between. The CDR3 reads CASNRVNYGYTF. DNA for the CDR3: TGTGCCAGCAACAGGGTTAACTATGGCTACACCTTC.

The chain couples TRBV7-8 to TRBJ1-5; 10 positions match TRBD1. The germline V gene encodes CDR1 SGHVS and CDR2 FQNEAQ. With 5 bases clipped from V and 5 bases from J, the junction kept 6 bases outside the gene matches. The CDR3 length is 15 residues. The CDR3 sequence is CASSERTGGDQPQHF. The CDR3 region has the DNA TGTGCCAGCAGCGAACGGACAGGGGGAGATCAGCCCCAGCATTTT.

This rearrangement joins TRBV30 to TRBJ2-6; unclear D gene. The germline V and J ends were trimmed by 3 bases and 4 bases, with 13 bases remaining between them. The CDR3 runs to 15 residues. Germline CDR1 GTSNPN, CDR2 SVGIG (reference sequence). Here the CDR3 reads CAWRVVGAGANVLTF. In nucleotides, the CDR3 is TGTGCCTGGAGAGTCGTAGGCGCCGGGGCCAACGTCCTGACTTTC.

The V gene is TRBV20-1, the J gene TRBJ2-1; 14 bases match TRBD2. CDR3 size: 14 residues. Germline loops: CDR1 DFQATT, CDR2 SNEGSKA (reference sequence). The V and J ends lost 6 bases and 5 bases, in that order; junction bases with no gene match: 3. The CDR3 spells CSARLAGGDNEQFF. The CDR3 bases are TGCAGTGCCAGACTAGCGGGAGGGGACAATGAGCAGTTCTTC.

This clone was detected only a few times. The genes are TRBV6-2 or TRBV6-3 and TRBJ1-5; 11 positions agree with TRBD1. From germline, CDR1 is MNHEY and CDR2 SVGEGT. V gave up 6 bases and J gave up 12 bases; unmatched junction bases: 19. The CDR3 is 17 residues long. CDR3 residues: CASSSYLRPGQGENQHF. The CDR3 bases are TGTGCCAGCAGCTCCTACCTTCGACCGGGACAGGGGGAAAACCAGCATTTT.

CDR3 sequence reads: CASSLHRSDNPSYEQYF. The CDR3, as DNA: TGTGCCAGCAGCCTACATAGGTCGGACAACCCTTCCTACGAGCAGTACTTC. This chain connects TRBV7-8 to TRBJ2-7, with a possible D match to TRBD1 (5 bases). The CDR3 loop spans 17 amino acids. Trimming removed 5 bases at V and 1 base at J, with 21 bases between. CDR1 is SGHVS, CDR2 FQNEAQ, per germline.

The chain combines TRBV12-3 or TRBV12-4 with TRBJ2-2; D call uncertain. CDR3 length equals 14 residues. Trimming cost V 3 bases and J 1 base, with 6 bases left between them. The CDR3 sequence is CASSFGGNTGELFF. Written as DNA, the CDR3 is TGTGCCAGCAGTTTCGGCGGGAACACCGGGGAGCTGTTTTTT.

The V gene is TRBV9, the J gene TRBJ2-7, with D tentatively TRBD1 (6 bases). This CDR3 comprises 13 residues. V was clipped by 0 bases and J by 7 bases, with 11 bases between them. Germline-derived CDR1 and CDR2 are SGDLS and YYNGEE. The CDR3 loop reads CASSVGAGAEQYF. The CDR3 DNA is TGTGCCAGCAGCGTAGGGGCAGGGGCTGAGCAGTACTTC.

The V call is TRBV30, the J call TRBJ1-5; D unclear. This CDR3 is built from 13 residues. Germline V CDR1 and CDR2: GTSNPN, SVGIG (reference sequence). The V gene lost 0 bases and the J gene lost 8 bases, with 11 bases spanning the gap. The CDR3 bases are TGTGCCTGGAGTGTACTTGGGAGGGAGCCCCAGCATTTT. It yields the protein CAWSVLGREPQHF.

The gene calls are TRBV14 and TRBJ2-1; the match to TRBD2 covers 8 bases. After removal of 4 bases from V and 1 base from J, the junction contained 9 bases not matched to a gene. The CDR3 covers 17 residues. CDR1 SGHDN and CDR2 FVKESK come from the germline V gene. The CDR3 DNA is TGTGCCAGCAGCCCGCCTAGGGCGGGAGGTTCCTACAATGAGCAGTTCTTC. Protein product: CASSPPRAGGSYNEQFF.

The chain has TRBV11-1 and TRBJ1-2; 9 nucleotides align to TRBD1. The CDR3 covers 16 residues. In germline, CDR1 is SGHAT, CDR2 FQDESV (reference sequence). V gave up 4 bases and J gave up 3 bases; unmatched junction bases: 9. Written as DNA, the CDR3 is TGTGCCAGCAGCTCGATACAGGGGGCGTTTGACTATGGCTACACCTTC. Amino acid sequence: CASSSIQGAFDYGYTF.